The 26 T cell receptor beta chains presented below share a single source sample, sequenced in a study of CD8 T cells in Susac syndrome. Random hexamers were used to reverse transcribe an amount of about 0.45 to 1 ug RNA. TCRdb passed the immunoSEQ multiplex PCR reads through MiXCR, listing each CDR3 protein once. The top ten hold 0.11% to 0.15% of the sample, which has 90,000 to 150,000 distinct CDR3 sequences, roughly 91% seen once. The source material was CD4+ T cells from PBMCs. These receptor sequences come from a human donor in good health.

The chain is built from TRBV3-1 and TRBJ1-2; D gene unclear. This CDR3 contains 12 residues. V dropped 3 bases and J dropped 4 bases, with 6 bases sitting between them. CDR1 LGHDT and CDR2 YNNKEL come from the germline V gene (reference sequence). The CDR3 DNA follows: TGTGCCAGCAGCCAGGGCGGCTATGGCTACACCTTC. Its protein is CASSQGGYGYTF.

The V and J genes are TRBV6-6 and TRBJ2-7; 8 bases fit TRBD2. This CDR3 spans 15 amino acids. Germline V gene lookup returns CDR1 MNHNY and CDR2 SVGAGI (reference sequence). V gave up 6 bases and J gave up 4 bases; unmatched junction bases: 11. The CDR3 sequence: CASSRAGGGVYEQYF. CDR3 nucleotides: TGTGCCAGCAGCAGGGCCGGGGGGGGAGTTTACGAGCAGTACTTC.

The CDR3 nucleotides read TGTGCCAGCAGCTCGACAGCGCCATCGCCCCAGCATTTT. Amino acid sequence: CASSSTAPSPQHF. The rearrangement joins TRBV7-2 to TRBJ1-5; D possibly corresponds to TRBD1 (5 bases). This CDR3 has 13 amino acids. Germline assignment: CDR1 SGHTA and CDR2 FQGNSA. With 4 bases removed from V and 9 bases from J, the gap between germline ends came to 13 bases.

The CDR3 loop is CSASPVGDRGYQETQYF. The DNA of the CDR3 is TGCAGTGCTAGCCCCGTGGGGGACAGGGGATACCAAGAGACCCAGTACTTC. The V gene is TRBV20-1, the J gene TRBJ2-5; 10 bases are shared with TRBD1. Looked up from germline, CDR1 is DFQATT and CDR2 is SNEGSKA (reference sequence). CDR3 length equals 17 residues. V gave up 3 bases and J gave up 0 bases; unmatched junction bases: 10.

Comment on this clonotype: Compared with germline, one end of the junction differs, possibly owing to a read error. J is TRBJ1-1 and V is TRBV6-1; D possibly corresponds to TRBD1 (6 bases). There are 12 residues in the CDR3. The germline gives CDR1 MNHNS, CDR2 SASEGT. This CDR3 is CAGSDYRVSAFF. As DNA, the CDR3 is TGTGCCGGCAGTGACTACAGGGTATCGGCTTTCTTT.

The chain uses TRBV6-1 and TRBJ2-7; 11 nucleotides line up with TRBD2. J gave up 4 bases and V 2 bases, and 4 bases lay outside the gene matches. The length of the CDR3 is 15 residues. The germline V gene has CDR1 MNHNS and CDR2 SASEGT. Here the CDR3 reads CASSEIAGGPYEQYF. The CDR3 bases are TGTGCCAGCAGTGAAATAGCGGGGGGGCCTTACGAGCAGTACTTC.

The rearrangement joins TRBV9 to TRBJ2-2; D is perhaps TRBD2 (5 bases). V lost 0 bases to trimming and J lost 6 bases, with 12 bases between them. The germline gives CDR1 SGDLS, CDR2 YYNGEE. The CDR3 is 15 residues long. CDR3 loop: CASSVEVATPGELFF. CDR3 bases: TGTGCCAGCAGCGTAGAAGTAGCGACTCCCGGGGAGCTGTTTTTT.

The chain has TRBV6-4 and TRBJ2-6, with 11 bases aligning to TRBD1. The length of the CDR3 is 19 residues. Germline lookup yields CDR1 MRHNA and CDR2 SNTAGT. Losses at the gene ends were 3 bases for V and 2 bases for J; bases not matched to a gene: 9. DNA for the CDR3: TGTGCCAGCAGTGAGGAAGGACAGGGGGCCTCAACTGGGGCCAACGTCCTGACTTTC. As protein: CASSEEGQGASTGANVLTF.

The chain carries TRBV6-5 and TRBJ1-2, with a tentative D call TRBD1 (5 bases). This CDR3 contains 13 residues. Germline V gene lookup returns CDR1 MNHEY and CDR2 SVGAGI. Trimming cost V 5 bases and J 3 bases, with 10 bases left between them. In DNA, the CDR3 is TGTGCCAGCAGTCCCGACAGATACTATGGCTACACCTTC. This codes for CASSPDRYYGYTF.

This chain joins TRBV20-1 and TRBJ2-7, with D perhaps matching TRBD1 (6 bases). This CDR3 has 15 residues. The V gene's germline CDR1 is DFQATT and CDR2 SNEGSKA (reference sequence). Trimming took 5 bases from V and 2 from J, leaving 19 bases between them. The CDR3 sequence is CSAGGRDTVTYEQYF. The CDR3 nucleotides read TGCAGTGCTGGGGGCCGGGACACAGTTACCTACGAGCAGTACTTC.

The rearrangement joins TRBV7-9 to TRBJ2-3, with 8 bases matching TRBD2. After removal of 1 base from V and 1 base from J, the junction contained 4 bases not matched to a gene. Germline loops: CDR1 SEHNR, CDR2 FQNEAQ (reference sequence). CDR3 length: 16 amino acids. The chain's CDR3 is CASSLDTSGRTDTQYF. DNA of the CDR3: TGTGCCAGCAGCTTAGATACTAGCGGTCGCACAGATACGCAGTATTTT.

The chain employs TRBV5-1 and TRBJ1-1; D is perhaps TRBD1 (6 bases). This CDR3 contains 13 residues. Germline CDR1 is SGHRS and CDR2 is YFSETQ. Deletions cut 4 bases from V and 6 bases from J, with 13 bases between. This CDR3 reads CASSPGDTSEAFF. The CDR3 bases are TGCGCCAGCAGCCCAGGGGACACGTCTGAAGCTTTCTTT.

V and J are TRBV4-3 and TRBJ2-3; TRBD2 matches 12 bases. There are 17 residues in the CDR3. Germline V gene lookup returns CDR1 LGHNA and CDR2 YSLEER. Germline trimming cut 0 bases from V and 7 bases from J; bases unmatched to any gene: 8. CDR3 loop: CASSQDRLLAGGYTQYF. CDR3 bases: TGCGCCAGCAGCCAAGATCGTCTGCTAGCGGGAGGGTATACGCAGTATTTT.

This clonotype was detected a few times. The chain combines TRBV6-2 or TRBV6-3 with TRBJ2-7, with D perhaps matching TRBD1 or TRBD2 (5 bases each). The length of the CDR3 is 14 residues. Germline V gene lookup returns CDR1 MNHEY and CDR2 SVGEGT. Trimming left V 8 bases short and J 0 bases short, with 14 bases between. The CDR3: CASGRDGGSYEQYF. In DNA, the CDR3 is TGTGCCAGCGGCCGGGACGGAGGCTCCTACGAGCAGTACTTC.

This sequence joins TRBV10-3 and TRBJ1-1; D perhaps matches TRBD1 (5 bases). Germline CDR1 is ENHRY and CDR2 is SYGVKD. This CDR3 region has 16 residues. V dropped 0 bases and J dropped 6 bases, with 17 bases sitting between them. CDR3: CAISESGGGLSAEAFF. The DNA of the CDR3 is TGTGCCATCAGTGAGTCGGGGGGAGGTCTATCCGCTGAAGCTTTCTTT.

This clonotype has just one count. The V gene is TRBV6-2 or TRBV6-3, the J gene TRBJ2-5, with D perhaps matching TRBD1 (6 bases). V gave up 4 bases and J gave up 5 bases, with 17 bases separating them. Germline lookup yields CDR1 MNHEY and CDR2 SVGEGT. The CDR3 runs 15 residues. This CDR3 is CASSLLQGVPETQYF. Here the CDR3 DNA reads TGTGCCAGCAGTTTACTACAGGGAGTCCCGGAGACCCAGTACTTC.

The chain is built from TRBV4-3 and TRBJ2-3, with 9 bases aligning to TRBD1. The CDR3 is made up of 17 amino acids. J was trimmed by 2 bases and V by 3 bases; bases with no gene match: 9. The germline V gene encodes CDR1 LGHNA and CDR2 YSLEER. CDR3 region: CASSQGGQGLITDTQYF. The CDR3 nucleotides read TGCGCCAGCAGCCAGGGTGGACAGGGGCTGATCACAGATACGCAGTATTTT.

This clonotype was observed a single time. This chain uses TRBV6-4 with TRBJ1-1; D uncertain. The V end was cut by 5 bases, the J end by 12 bases, with 19 bases between. The CDR3 covers 13 residues. Germline V gene lookup returns CDR1 MRHNA and CDR2 SNTAGT. The CDR3 loop reads CASSHESLSETFF. In DNA, the CDR3 is TGTGCCAGCAGTCACGAGTCCCTCAGTGAGACTTTCTTT.

This clonotype is a singleton in its sample. The chain employs TRBV27 and TRBJ1-1; TRBD1 might be the D (5 bases). The length of the CDR3 is 15 residues. V was shortened by 2 bases and J by 1 base, with 11 bases between the two germline ends. Germline V CDR1 and CDR2: MNHEY, SMNVEV (reference sequence). In nucleotides, the CDR3 is TGTGCCAGCAGTTTAAGGGACCCCGGGAACACTGAAGCTTTCTTT. Its translation is CASSLRDPGNTEAFF.

The chain employs TRBV7-9 and TRBJ2-1; 8 bases align to TRBD1. The germline CDR1 and CDR2 sequences are SEHNR and FQNEAQ (reference sequence). The CDR3 is made up of 13 amino acids. The V and J ends lost 1 base and 9 bases, in that order; junction bases with no gene match: 2. CDR3 residues: CASSLVQGVEQFF. The CDR3, as DNA: TGTGCCAGCAGCTTAGTACAGGGGGTTGAGCAGTTCTTC.

V gene TRBV5-1 combines with J gene TRBJ1-1; unclear D gene. The CDR3 extends over 13 amino acids. CDR1 SGHRS and CDR2 YFSETQ come from the germline V gene. V was cut by 2 bases and J by 1 base, with 6 bases left in between. CDR3 residues: CASSLTTNTEAFF. The DNA of the CDR3 is TGCGCCAGCAGCTTAACTACGAACACTGAAGCTTTCTTT.

The rearrangement joins TRBV30 to TRBJ1-1, with D perhaps TRBD1 (5 bases). V gave up 3 bases and J gave up 1 base, with 15 bases separating them. Germline CDR1 GTSNPN, CDR2 SVGIG (reference sequence). There are 15 residues in the CDR3. The CDR3 DNA reads as TGTGCCTGGAGCGTTCTAAGGGGAAGGAACACTGAAGCTTTCTTT. This encodes CAWSVLRGRNTEAFF.

DNA of the CDR3: TGCGCCAGCAGCTGGGGGCAGGGTACGGATTCACCCCTCCACTTT. Its protein product is CASSWGQGTDSPLHF. The chain recombines TRBV5-1 with TRBJ1-6; possible D gene TRBD1, 6 bases. Germline values: CDR1 SGHRS, CDR2 YFSETQ. This CDR3 has 15 residues. V gave up 3 bases and J gave up 8 bases, with 15 bases separating them.

V gene TRBV20-1 combines with J gene TRBJ1-5; D uncertain. The CDR3 sequence is 12 residues long. V shed 6 bases and J shed 0 bases, with 6 bases lying between them. Germline CDR1 and CDR2: DFQATT and SNEGSKA (reference sequence). The DNA of the CDR3 is TGCAGTGCATACAATAGCAATCAGCCCCAGCATTTT. Residues: CSAYNSNQPQHF.

The chain carries TRBV5-4 and TRBJ2-7; D gene ambiguous. V was cut by 0 bases and J by 4 bases, with 17 bases left in between. Germline assignment: CDR1 SGHNT and CDR2 YYREEE (reference sequence). This CDR3 is 16 amino acids long. The CDR3 region is CASSLDTSALIYEQYF. The CDR3 coding sequence is TGTGCCAGCAGCTTGGATACGTCAGCGCTGATTTACGAGCAGTACTTC. The full variable domain, completed using reference TRBV5-4 and TRBJ2-7, is ETGVTQSPTHLIKTRGQQVTLRCSSQSGHNTVSWYQQALGQGPQFIFQYYREEENGRGNFPPRFSGLQFPNYSSELNVNALELDDSALYLCASSLDTSALIYEQYFGPGTRLTVT.

The chain joins TRBV7-9 to TRBJ2-5; 7 bases match TRBD2. From germline, CDR1 is SEHNR and CDR2 FQNEAQ (reference sequence). The CDR3 runs to 10 residues. CDR3 in amino acids: CSGAKETQYF. Here the CDR3 DNA reads TGTAGCGGGGCGAAGGAGACCCAGTACTTC.